Each of the 14 T cell receptor beta chains below was sequenced from the same sample in a study of molecular identifiers for immune sequencing clone quantification. Each CDR3 protein is one row after TCRdb ran MiXCR on the PCR reads. Of around 480,000 distinct CDR3 sequences listed, roughly a fifth were seen once; the top ten hold around 0.84%. Sequencing was done on a sample of naive CD8+ T cells from blood, with Jurkat cell RNA spiked in. Subset denoted: FACS-sorted CD8+CD4-CCR7+CD45RA+ naive T cells. Every receptor here comes from a human donor in good health. Some libraries in this study had Jurkat cell RNA spiked in.

This clonotype was seen at least ten times. J is TRBJ2-7 and V is TRBV7-9; perhaps TRBD2 as D (6 bases). In germline, CDR1 is SEHNR, CDR2 FQNEAQ (reference sequence). This CDR3 is 13 amino acids long. The V end lost 4 bases, the J end lost 4 bases, and 11 bases lay between the germline ends. CDR3 amino acids: CASSSRGRYEQYF. CDR3 coding DNA: TGTGCCAGCAGCTCCCGGGGGAGATACGAGCAGTACTTC.

The chain has TRBV4-2 and TRBJ2-3; 10 nucleotides agree with TRBD2. Germline V gene sequence: CDR1 LGHNA, CDR2 YNFKEQ. The CDR3 has 16 amino acids. With V trimmed by 0 bases and J by 5 bases, 5 bases remained unmatched. The CDR3 nucleotides are TGTGCCAGCAGCCAAGATCCTAGCGGGAGTATAGATACGCAGTATTTT. This translates into CASSQDPSGSIDTQYF.

Turning to this clonotype: This may be a read error: a much more frequent sequence differs by one nucleotide. V gene TRBV20-1 combines with J gene TRBJ1-1; D ambiguous. CDR3 length: 12 amino acids. Germline V gene sequence: CDR1 DFQATT, CDR2 SNEGSKA (reference sequence). Here the CDR3 reads CSADGLNTEALF. The CDR3 DNA sequence: TGCAGTGCGGATGGTTTGAACACTGAAGCTCTCTTT.

This clonotype was picked up many times. This rearrangement joins TRBV4-1 to TRBJ2-7, with D perhaps being TRBD1 or TRBD2 (5 bases each). Germline CDR1 MGHRA, CDR2 YSYEKL. The CDR3 has 15 amino acids. The ends were cut back, 0 bases at V and 4 bases at J, with 13 bases in the middle. CDR3 nucleotides: TGCGCCAGCAGCCAAGATCAGGGAGAAACGTACGAGCAGTACTTC. It encodes CASSQDQGETYEQYF.

The V call is TRBV6-6, the J call TRBJ2-3, with TRBD1 matching 12 bases. V shed 2 bases, J shed 3 bases, and the junction held 9 bases outside the gene matches. Germline V CDR1 and CDR2: MNHNY, SVGAGI (reference sequence). The CDR3 spans 18 residues. CDR3 nucleotides: TGTGCCAGCAGTTACACGGCCCAGGGACAGGGGGCTACAGATACGCAGTATTTT. Translation gives CASSYTAQGQGATDTQYF.

This clonotype occurred a few times. The chain employs TRBV20-1 and TRBJ1-2; TRBD1 is a possible D gene (5 bases). Looked up from germline, CDR1 is DFQATT and CDR2 is SNEGSKA (reference sequence). CDR3 size: 17 residues. Trimming removed 0 bases from V and 6 bases from J, with 23 bases in between. The CDR3, as DNA: TGCAGTGCTAGAGATTTAGTCAGGGAGGCAGTATTTAATGGCTACACCTTC. Its translation: CSARDLVREAVFNGYTF.

This chain links TRBV15 with TRBJ1-5; maybe TRBD1 (5 bases). Germline V gene sequence: CDR1 LNHNV, CDR2 YYDKDF (reference sequence). V was clipped by 0 bases and J by 6 bases, with 21 bases between them. The CDR3 is 18 amino acids. CDR3 sequence reads: CATSRDTWGQGEGQPQHF. CDR3 nucleotides: TGTGCCACCAGCAGAGATACATGGGGTCAAGGGGAGGGTCAGCCCCAGCATTTT.

This chain links TRBV6-5 with TRBJ1-2; D is perhaps TRBD1 (6 bases). Germline loops: CDR1 MNHEY, CDR2 SVGAGI. V lost 3 bases to trimming and J lost 5 bases, with 16 bases between them. This CDR3 is built from 15 residues. The CDR3 DNA reads as TGTGCCAGCAGTTATTTCGGGGGGCATTGGTATGGCTACACCTTC. Translated: CASSYFGGHWYGYTF.

The chain is built from TRBV28 and TRBJ1-2; D gene unclear. V gave up 6 bases and J gave up 4 bases, with 21 bases separating them. Germline V lookup: CDR1 MDHEN, CDR2 SYDVKM. The length of the CDR3 is 16 residues. This CDR3 is CASSPRTWPSAYGYTF. CDR3 nucleotides: TGTGCCAGCAGCCCCCGGACGTGGCCCTCCGCCTATGGCTACACCTTC.

In its sample, this clonotype was seen a few times. The rearrangement uses TRBV29-1 and TRBJ2-3; 7 positions match TRBD1. J was trimmed by 0 bases and V by 4 bases; bases with no gene match: 7. This CDR3 region has 15 residues. Germline V lookup: CDR1 SQVTM, CDR2 ANQGSEA. CDR3 in amino acids: CSVAPGTESTDTQYF. CDR3 in DNA: TGCAGCGTTGCCCCCGGGACAGAGAGCACAGATACGCAGTATTTT.

This clonotype was found many times. This chain connects TRBV20-1 to TRBJ2-5; 14 bases agree with TRBD2. This CDR3 comprises 18 residues. Germline trimming cut 2 bases from V and 1 base from J; bases unmatched to any gene: 9. The germline V gene encodes CDR1 DFQATT and CDR2 SNEGSKA (reference sequence). CDR3 residues: CSARTTGTSGGPQETQYF. The CDR3 coding sequence is TGCAGTGCTAGAACCACCGGGACTAGCGGGGGCCCCCAAGAGACCCAGTACTTC.

The gene calls are TRBV27 and TRBJ2-7; 12 bases line up with TRBD2. The CDR3 consists of 15 residues. Looked up from germline, CDR1 is MNHEY and CDR2 is SMNVEV (reference sequence). The junction had 7 bases not matched to a gene; V was cut back by 6 bases and J by 4 bases. In nucleotides, the CDR3 is TGTGCCAGCAGAGGACTAGCGGGATTCTCATACGAGCAGTACTTC. Amino acid sequence: CASRGLAGFSYEQYF.

This clonotype has ten or more counts. The chain couples TRBV7-6 to TRBJ2-3, with a tentative D call TRBD2 (6 bases). Per germline, CDR1 SGHVS and CDR2 FNYEAQ. The ends were cut back, 5 bases at V and 4 bases at J, with 13 bases in the middle. There are 14 residues in the CDR3. The chain's CDR3 is CASSQYGGADTQYF. CDR3 coding DNA: TGTGCCAGCAGCCAGTACGGGGGAGCAGATACGCAGTATTTT.

The genes are TRBV12-3 or TRBV12-4 and TRBJ2-2; D call uncertain. The length of the CDR3 is 13 residues. V dropped 4 bases and J dropped 13 bases, with 16 bases sitting between them. The CDR3: CASSWPVRGRLFF. The CDR3 DNA is TGTGCCAGCAGTTGGCCAGTACGAGGACGGCTGTTTTTT.